Below are 16 T cell receptor beta chains sequenced from a single sample in a study of blood T cell repertoires in COVID-19. Assay: immunoSEQ multiplex PCR; the TCRdb copy retains only in-frame clones and omits some. The table lists about 280,000 clones, roughly 88% of them singletons. The specimen was PBMCs or T cells enriched from blood (not recorded which). The source is a woman in her twenties or thirties who had recovered from COVID-19.

This clone was seen once. This rearrangement joins TRBV5-1 to TRBJ2-1, with no clear D. From germline, CDR1 is SGHRS and CDR2 YFSETQ. This CDR3 has 12 residues. V shed 4 bases and J shed 10 bases, with 12 bases lying between them. CDR3 amino acids: CASSPPPVEQFF. For the CDR3, the DNA is TGCGCCAGCAGCCCTCCCCCAGTCGAGCAGTTCTTC.

V is TRBV2 and J is TRBJ2-1; D may be TRBD1 (5 bases). This CDR3 is 12 amino acids long. Germline CDR1 SNHLY, CDR2 FYNNEI. Trimming removed 5 bases at V and 10 bases at J, with 12 bases between. The CDR3 here is CASSLWGGEQFF. DNA of the CDR3: TGTGCCAGCAGTTTATGGGGCGGCGAGCAGTTCTTC.

The chain's CDR3 is CASSQNSGGDTQYF. As DNA, the CDR3 is TGCGCCAGCAGCCAAAATTCCGGGGGGGATACGCAGTATTTT. The V call is TRBV4-3, the J call TRBJ2-3; the match to TRBD2 covers 7 bases. This CDR3 has 14 amino acids. The germline CDR1 and CDR2 sequences are LGHNA and YSLEER. V was pared by 2 bases and J by 6 bases, with 5 bases of the junction left unmatched.

The chain links TRBV13 to TRBJ2-5, with 10 bases matching TRBD1. V was pared by 5 bases and J by 5 bases, with 5 bases of the junction left unmatched. The CDR3 contains 14 residues. CDR1 is PRHDT, CDR2 FYEKMQ, per germline (reference sequence). The CDR3 nucleotides are TGTGCCAGCAGCCGAGGGACAGGGGTGGAGACCCAGTACTTC. Amino acid sequence: CASSRGTGVETQYF.

The V gene is TRBV10-1, the J gene TRBJ1-5; tentatively, D is TRBD1 (6 bases). The germline gives CDR1 WNHNN, CDR2 SYGVQD (reference sequence). This CDR3 comprises 13 residues. V shed 5 bases and J shed 6 bases, with 11 bases lying between them. The CDR3 DNA reads as TGCGCCAGCAGTAAGGGGGTCGGTCAGCCCCAGCATTTT. Translated: CASSKGVGQPQHF.

This clone was recorded once. The gene calls are TRBV9 and TRBJ2-3, with D perhaps TRBD2 (5 bases). CDR3 length: 15 residues. V lost 1 base and J 6 bases, leaving 15 bases between the germline ends. Germline-derived CDR1 and CDR2 are SGDLS and YYNGEE. The CDR3 coding sequence is TGTGCCAGCAGCGTATCGAACGGACTGGGGGATACGCAGTATTTT. Translated, it gives CASSVSNGLGDTQYF.

The sample holds one count of this clone. The gene calls are TRBV7-8 and TRBJ1-4; 7 bases fit TRBD1. The CDR3 contains 15 residues. J gave up 1 base and V 3 bases, and 2 bases lay outside the gene matches. CDR1 SGHVS and CDR2 FQNEAQ come from the germline V gene. The CDR3 bases are TGTGCCAGCAGCTTCCGGGACAGAACTAATGAAAAACTGTTTTTT. Protein product: CASSFRDRTNEKLFF. The variable domain in full, completed from reference TRBV7-8 and TRBJ1-4, reads GAGVSQSPRYKVAKRGQDVALRCDPISGHVSLFWYQQALGQGPEFLTYFQNEAQLDKSGLPSDRFFAERPEGSVSTLKIQRTQQEDSAVYLCASSFRDRTNEKLFFGSGTQLSVL.

The chain combines TRBV27 with TRBJ2-3; 7 positions match TRBD2. Germline loops: CDR1 MNHEY, CDR2 SMNVEV (reference sequence). This CDR3 contains 17 residues. After removal of 8 bases from V and 3 bases from J, the junction contained 17 bases not matched to a gene. Here the CDR3 reads CASVSRGGRMGTDTQYF. CDR3 DNA: TGTGCCAGCGTCTCGAGGGGCGGGAGAATGGGTACAGATACGCAGTATTTT.

This clone was seen a single time. The chain recombines TRBV11-1 with TRBJ1-2; 9 nucleotides match TRBD1. The CDR3 has 15 amino acids. Per germline, CDR1 SGHAT and CDR2 FQDESV (reference sequence). The junction had 12 bases not matched to a gene; V was cut back by 5 bases and J by 8 bases. This CDR3 reads CASSPKWDRVDGYTF. The CDR3 region has the DNA TGTGCCAGCAGCCCGAAATGGGACAGGGTAGACGGCTACACCTTC.

V is TRBV2 and J is TRBJ2-7; tentative D call: TRBD2 (6 bases). This CDR3 has 14 residues. The ends were cut back, 10 bases at V and 1 base at J, with 17 bases in the middle. The germline CDR1 and CDR2 sequences are SNHLY and FYNNEI. The CDR3 bases are TGTGCCACCAACCACGGGACTGCGTCCTACGAGCAGTACTTC. This encodes CATNHGTASYEQYF.

The V call is TRBV7-2, the J call TRBJ2-4; D uncertain. The V end was cut by 5 bases, the J end by 0 bases, with 5 bases between. The CDR3 sequence is 13 residues long. The V gene's germline CDR1 is SGHTA and CDR2 FQGNSA. CDR3: CASSLRAKNIQYF. CDR3 nucleotides: TGTGCCAGCAGCCTCCGAGCCAAAAACATTCAGTACTTC. Drawing the rest from reference TRBV7-2 and TRBJ2-4, the complete variable domain is GAGVSQSPSNKVTEKGKDVELRCDPISGHTALYWYRQSLGQGLEFLIYFQGNSAPDKSGLPSDRFSAERTGGSVSTLTIQRTQQEDSAVYLCASSLRAKNIQYFGAGTRLSVL.

The chain carries TRBV3-1 (or the pseudogene TRBV3-2) and TRBJ1-5; D unresolved. CDR3 size: 15 residues. From germline, CDR1 is LGHDT and CDR2 YNNKEL (reference sequence). Trimming removed 0 bases at V and 5 bases at J, with 11 bases between. Here the CDR3 DNA reads TGTGCCAGCAGCCAAGATTTCGGGGTCGATCAGCCCCAGCATTTT. Translation: CASSQDFGVDQPQHF.

V usage is TRBV29-1 and J usage is TRBJ1-2; D possibly corresponds to TRBD1 (5 bases). Germline V lookup: CDR1 SQVTM, CDR2 ANQGSEA. This CDR3 region has 13 residues. Trimming pared 3 bases from V and 0 bases from J, leaving 8 bases between. The CDR3 nucleotides read TGCAGCGTTGATGCAGGGTCTAACTATGGCTACACCTTC. The encoded protein is CSVDAGSNYGYTF.

The chain joins TRBV6-2 or TRBV6-3 to TRBJ1-3, with 8 bases that match TRBD1. Unmatched junction bases numbered 8, after V lost 3 bases and J lost 4 bases. The germline gives CDR1 MNHEY, CDR2 SVGEGT. The CDR3 is 16 amino acids. This CDR3 reads CASSYPQGATGNTIYF. In DNA form, the CDR3 reads TGTGCCAGCAGTTATCCTCAGGGGGCGACGGGAAACACCATATATTTT.

The chain combines TRBV9 with TRBJ1-2; possible D gene TRBD1, 6 bases. Germline V CDR1 and CDR2: SGDLS, YYNGEE. V shed 3 bases and J shed 2 bases, with 20 bases lying between them. This CDR3 is built from 17 residues. The CDR3 coding sequence is TGTGCCAGCAGCGCCCCGTTGGGGGCTATCTTCAACTATGGCTACACCTTC. Residues: CASSAPLGAIFNYGYTF.

This sequence joins TRBV11-3 and TRBJ2-7, with TRBD1 as a possible D gene (6 bases). V lost 5 bases and J 4 bases, leaving 9 bases between the germline ends. CDR3 size: 12 residues. Germline V CDR1 and CDR2: SGHNT, YENEEA. For the CDR3, the DNA is TGTGCCAGCAGCCCAACAGGGTACGAGCAGTACTTC. It is translated as CASSPTGYEQYF.